The clone carrying this T cell receptor (beta chain) has only a few counts. Germline V CDR1 and CDR2: MNHEY, SMNVEV (reference sequence). Trimming took 2 bases from V and 9 from J, leaving 11 bases between them. The CDR3 sequence is 14 residues long. This sample stems from a study of chronic HIV infection and antiretroviral therapy. One entry per CDR3 protein, called by TCRdb with MiXCR from the 5' RACE reads. The sample carries about 31,000 distinct CDR3 sequences, about 9.6% recorded once. J is TRBJ1-6 and V is TRBV27; D is unclear. This TCR was sampled from an adult who had HIV and had not received antiretroviral therapy, or was an uninfected healthy control (not recorded which). Sequencing input: peripheral blood. The CDR3: CASSLPGGGSPLHF. The DNA of the CDR3 is TGTGCCAGCAGTTTACCAGGAGGCGGTTCACCCCTCCACTTT.